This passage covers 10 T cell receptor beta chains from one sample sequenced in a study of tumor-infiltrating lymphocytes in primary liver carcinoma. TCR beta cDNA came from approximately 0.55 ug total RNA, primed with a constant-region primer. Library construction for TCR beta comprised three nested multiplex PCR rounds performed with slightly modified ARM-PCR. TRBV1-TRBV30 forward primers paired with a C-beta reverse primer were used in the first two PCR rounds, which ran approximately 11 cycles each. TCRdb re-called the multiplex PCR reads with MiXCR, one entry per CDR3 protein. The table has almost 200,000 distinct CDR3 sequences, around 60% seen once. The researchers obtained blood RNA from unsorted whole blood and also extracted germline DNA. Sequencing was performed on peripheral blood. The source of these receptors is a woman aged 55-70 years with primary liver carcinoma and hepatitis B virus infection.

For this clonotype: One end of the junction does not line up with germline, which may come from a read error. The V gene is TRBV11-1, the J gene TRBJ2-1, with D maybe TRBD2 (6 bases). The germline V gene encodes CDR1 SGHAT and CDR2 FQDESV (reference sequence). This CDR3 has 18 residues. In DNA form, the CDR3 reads TGTGCCAGCAACTTTTTCGGTGGGAGGAGGTTAAGATACAATGAGCAGCTCTTC. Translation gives CASNFFGGRRLRYNEQLF. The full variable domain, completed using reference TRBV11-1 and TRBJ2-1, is EAEVAQSPRYKITEKSQAVAFWCDPISGHATLYWYRQILGQGPELLVQFQDESVVDDSQLPKDRFSAERLKGVDSTLKIQPAELGDSAMYLCASNFFGGRRLRYNEQLFGPGTRLTVL.

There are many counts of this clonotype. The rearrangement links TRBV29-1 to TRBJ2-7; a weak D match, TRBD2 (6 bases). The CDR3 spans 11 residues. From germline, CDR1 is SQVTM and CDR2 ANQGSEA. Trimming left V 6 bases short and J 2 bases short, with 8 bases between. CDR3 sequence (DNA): TGCAGCGTCGGGACTCCCTACGAGCAGTACTTC. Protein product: CSVGTPYEQYF.

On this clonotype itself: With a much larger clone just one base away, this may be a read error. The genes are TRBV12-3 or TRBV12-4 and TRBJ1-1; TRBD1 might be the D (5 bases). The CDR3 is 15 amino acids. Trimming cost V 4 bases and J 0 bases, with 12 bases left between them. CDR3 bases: TGTGCCAGCAGTTCTACCGGCAGGGTGAACACTGAAGCTTTCTTT. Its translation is CASSSTGRVNTEAFF.

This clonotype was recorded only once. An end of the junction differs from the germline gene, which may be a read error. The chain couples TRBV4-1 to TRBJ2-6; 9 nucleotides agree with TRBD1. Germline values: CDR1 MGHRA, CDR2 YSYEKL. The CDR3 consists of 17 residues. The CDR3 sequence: CSSSQEGQGSGANVLTF. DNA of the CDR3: TGCTCCAGCAGCCAAGAGGGACAGGGTTCTGGGGCAAACGTCCTGACTTTC.

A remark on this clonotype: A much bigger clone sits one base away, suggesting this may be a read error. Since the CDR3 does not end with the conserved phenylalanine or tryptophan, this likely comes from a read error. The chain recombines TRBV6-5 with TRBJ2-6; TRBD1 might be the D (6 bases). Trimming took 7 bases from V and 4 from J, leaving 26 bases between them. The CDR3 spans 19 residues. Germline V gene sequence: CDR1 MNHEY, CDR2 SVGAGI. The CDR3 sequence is CASTPLAGDHKSGANVLTS. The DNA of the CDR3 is TGTGCCAGCACCCCTTTGGCAGGGGATCATAAGTCGGGGGCCAACGTCCTGACTTCC.

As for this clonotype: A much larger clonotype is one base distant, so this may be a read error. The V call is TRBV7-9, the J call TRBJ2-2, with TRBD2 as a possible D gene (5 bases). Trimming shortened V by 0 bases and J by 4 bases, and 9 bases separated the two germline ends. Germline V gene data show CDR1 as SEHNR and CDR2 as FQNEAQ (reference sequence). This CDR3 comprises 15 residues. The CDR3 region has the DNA TGTGCCAGCAGCTTAGCGGGAGCGAGCACCGGGGAGCTGTTTTTT. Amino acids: CASSLAGASTGELFF.

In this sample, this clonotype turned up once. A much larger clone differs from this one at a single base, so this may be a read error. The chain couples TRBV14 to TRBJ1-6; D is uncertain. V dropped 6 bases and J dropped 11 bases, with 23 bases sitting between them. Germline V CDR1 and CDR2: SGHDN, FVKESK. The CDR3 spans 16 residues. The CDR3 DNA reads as TGTGCCAGCAGGGCAGGAGGCACCGCCGTCCGGCCACCCCTCCACTTT. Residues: CASRAGGTAVRPPLHF.

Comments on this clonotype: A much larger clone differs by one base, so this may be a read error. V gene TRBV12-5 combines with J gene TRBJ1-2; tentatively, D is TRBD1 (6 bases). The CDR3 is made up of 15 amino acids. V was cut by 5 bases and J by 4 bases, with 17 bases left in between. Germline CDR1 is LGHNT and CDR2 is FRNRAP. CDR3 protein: CASGPSGDVGYGYTF. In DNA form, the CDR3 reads TGTGCTAGTGGTCCTTCAGGGGATGTGGGCTATGGCTACACCTTC. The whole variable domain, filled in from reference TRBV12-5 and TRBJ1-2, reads DARVTQTPRHKVTEMGQEVTMRCQPILGHNTVFWYRQTMMQGLELLAYFRNRAPLDDSGMPKDRFSAEMPDATLATLKIQPSEPRDSAVYFCASGPSGDVGYGYTFGSGTRLTVV.

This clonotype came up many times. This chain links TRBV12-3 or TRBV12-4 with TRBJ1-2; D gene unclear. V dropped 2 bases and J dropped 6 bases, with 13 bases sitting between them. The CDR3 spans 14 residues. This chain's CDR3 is CASSLTVARNGYTF. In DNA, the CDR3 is TGTGCCAGCAGTTTAACGGTGGCCCGAAATGGCTACACCTTC.

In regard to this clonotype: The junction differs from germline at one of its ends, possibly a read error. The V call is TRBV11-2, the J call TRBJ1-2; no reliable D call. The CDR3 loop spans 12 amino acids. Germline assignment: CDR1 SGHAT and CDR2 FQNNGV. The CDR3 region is CTSSLGSVGYNF. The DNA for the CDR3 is TGTACCAGCAGCTTAGGCAGCGTGGGCTACAACTTC.